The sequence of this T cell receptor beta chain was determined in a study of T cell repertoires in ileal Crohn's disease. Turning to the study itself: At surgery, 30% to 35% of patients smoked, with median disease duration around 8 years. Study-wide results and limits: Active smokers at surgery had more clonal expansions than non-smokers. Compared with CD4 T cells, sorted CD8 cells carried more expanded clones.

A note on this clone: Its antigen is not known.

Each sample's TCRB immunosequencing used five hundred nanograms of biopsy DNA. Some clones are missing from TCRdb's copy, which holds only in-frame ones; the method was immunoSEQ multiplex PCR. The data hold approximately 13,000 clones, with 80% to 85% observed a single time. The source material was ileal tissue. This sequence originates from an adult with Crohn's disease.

The CDR3 DNA sequence: TGTGCCAGTAGTCTACGGACAGGGACCACCGGGGAGCTGTTTTTT. It codes for CASSLRTGTTGELFF. The chain recombines TRBV19 with TRBJ2-2, with 8 bases matching TRBD1. The germline V gene has CDR1 LNHDA and CDR2 SQIVND (reference sequence). CDR3 length equals 15 residues. The J segment lost 4 bases and the V segment lost 5 bases, leaving 6 bases of the junction unmatched.